This is a list of T cell receptor beta chains from one sample in a study of post-analysis software for immune sequencing data. Each CDR3 protein is one row after TCRdb ran MiXCR on the PCR reads. The profile covers 750,000 to 900,000 distinct CDR3 sequences, with just over 45% appearing a single time and over 4.5% taken by the ten largest. Specimen: blood. These receptors were obtained from a girl under 18 with multiple sclerosis. The CDR3 runs from the conserved cysteine through the conserved F or W. D genes are given only for firm matches. Clone size is not always given. Where it is, it says once, few, many or a class for expanded clones.

D	size	V	J	CDR3	DNA
-	few	TRBV20-1	TRBJ2-1	CSAERPTTSYNEQFF	TGCAGTGCTGAGAGACCAACGACCTCCTACAATGAGCAGTTCTTC
TRBD1	-	TRBV29-1	TRBJ1-5	CSVGSGQGSQPQHF	TGCAGCGTGGGGTCGGGACAGGGGAGTCAGCCCCAGCATTTT
-	few	TRBV14	TRBJ2-7	CASSIRRTEQYF	TGTGCCAGCAGCATCCGGAGGACCGAGCAGTACTTC
-	few	TRBV7-2	TRBJ2-3	CASSFNRLGQYF	TGTGCCAGCAGCTTCAACCGACTGGGGCAGTATTTT
TRBD1	-	TRBV29-1	TRBJ2-7	CSVGGWDRAHEQYF	TGCAGCGTTGGAGGATGGGACAGGGCCCACGAGCAGTACTTC
-	few	TRBV12-3/TRBV12-4	TRBJ2-3	CASSPQGFGTDTQYF	TGTGCCAGCAGCCCACAGGGATTCGGCACAGATACGCAGTATTTT
-	few	TRBV6-5	TRBJ1-5	CASSYLQNQPQHF	TGTGCCAGCAGTTACTTACAGAATCAGCCCCAGCATTTT
-	-	TRBV29-1	TRBJ2-1	CSVESATASSYNEQFF	TGCAGCGTTGAAAGTGCGACGGCGAGCTCCTACAATGAGCAGTTCTTC
-	-	TRBV5-1	TRBJ2-1	CASTYNEQFF	TGCGCCAGCACCTACAATGAGCAGTTCTTC
TRBD2	-	TRBV4-3	TRBJ2-2	CASSQALAEITGELFF	TGCGCCAGCAGCCAAGCGCTAGCGGAGATCACCGGGGAGCTGTTTTTT
TRBD1	-	TRBV7-2	TRBJ2-3	CASSSSGGPGLGDTQYF	TGTGCCAGCAGCTCCTCAGGGGGCCCTGGGTTGGGGGATACGCAGTATTTT
-	-	TRBV20-1	TRBJ1-2	CSGRERSYGYTF	TGCAGTGGACGGGAACGGAGCTATGGCTACACCTTC
-	-	TRBV12-3/TRBV12-4	TRBJ2-1	CASSFEGGSYNEQFF	TGTGCCAGCAGTTTTGAAGGGGGCTCCTACAATGAGCAGTTCTTC
TRBD1	few	TRBV20-1	TRBJ2-7	CSAAGQGAFYEQYF	TGCAGTGCAGCCGGACAGGGGGCCTTCTACGAGCAGTACTTC
-	-	TRBV5-1	TRBJ1-2	CASSWAIQDYGYTF	TGCGCCAGCAGCTGGGCCATACAGGACTATGGCTACACCTTC
-	-	TRBV6-6	TRBJ2-1	CAGSPGPGHNEQFF	TGTGCCGGCAGCCCGGGGCCGGGGCACAATGAGCAGTTCTTC
-	-	TRBV6-2/TRBV6-3	TRBJ2-7	CASKGILSSNEQYF	TGTGCCAGCAAAGGGATTTTGTCTAGCAACGAGCAGTACTTC
-	-	TRBV20-1	TRBJ1-2	CSAPRGGPPGGYTF	TGCAGTGCTCCCCGCGGGGGGCCCCCTGGGGGCTACACCTTC
-	-	TRBV20-1	TRBJ2-1	CSVATSNEQFF	TGCAGTGTAGCGACTAGCAATGAGCAGTTCTTC
TRBD1	-	TRBV6-1	TRBJ2-1	CASSHSGQGYNEQFF	TGTGCCAGCAGCCACTCGGGACAGGGATACAATGAGCAGTTCTTC
TRBD1	-	TRBV9	TRBJ1-2	CASSAGDSGNYGYTF	TGTGCCAGCAGCGCTGGGGACAGTGGTAACTATGGCTACACCTTC
-	-	TRBV27	TRBJ1-2	CASSLQEVEGYTF	TGTGCCAGCAGCCTACAGGAAGTAGAGGGCTACACCTTC
TRBD1	-	TRBV2	TRBJ1-2	CASSVDRGDGYTF	TGTGCCAGCAGTGTCGACAGGGGGGATGGCTACACCTTC
TRBD2	-	TRBV4-2	TRBJ2-7	CASSQGAGGAYEQYF	TGTGCCAGCAGCCAAGGTGCGGGAGGAGCCTACGAGCAGTACTTC
TRBD2	-	TRBV28	TRBJ2-1	CASSQSGGPYNEQFF	TGTGCCAGCAGTCAGAGCGGGGGTCCCTACAATGAGCAGTTCTTC
-	once	TRBV6-1	TRBJ1-2	CDSSEDGSMDGYTF	TGTGACAGCAGTGAAGACGGGAGTATGGATGGCTACACCTTC
-	many	TRBV27	TRBJ2-1	CASSFGGEQFF	TGTGCCAGCAGTTTCGGTGGTGAGCAGTTCTTC
TRBD1	-	TRBV12-3/TRBV12-4	TRBJ2-5	CASSFRLGTGTLGWVEQYF	TGTGCCAGCAGTTTCCGGTTAGGGACAGGGACCTTAGGATGGGTTGAGCAGTACTTC
-	few	TRBV10-3	TRBJ2-5	CAISEDKGGHHQETQYF	TGTGCCATCAGTGAGGATAAGGGGGGACATCATCAAGAGACCCAGTACTTC
-	few	TRBV7-2	TRBJ2-7	CASSLWHSSYEQYF	TGTGCCAGCAGCTTATGGCATAGCTCCTACGAGCAGTACTTC
TRBD1	-	TRBV27	TRBJ2-5	CASSLPGQEQYF	TGTGCCAGCAGTTTACCTGGACAGGAGCAGTACTTC
-	-	TRBV27	TRBJ2-7	CASSRGGSYNEQYF	TGTGCCAGCAGCAGAGGAGGCTCCTACAATGAGCAGTACTTC
-	few	TRBV7-3	TRBJ2-5	CASSYGRLGTQYF	TGTGCCAGCAGCTATGGGCGATTAGGGACCCAGTACTTC
-	few	TRBV20-1	TRBJ2-6	CSARGGAGANVLTF	TGCAGTGCTAGAGGGGGGGCTGGGGCCAACGTCCTGACTTTC
-	few	TRBV29-1	TRBJ1-1	CSVGWDRAFF	TGCAGCGTTGGATGGGATAGAGCTTTCTTT
-	-	TRBV5-6	TRBJ2-6	CASSSFGLFDGANVPTF	TGTGCCAGCAGCTCCTTTGGGTTATTCGATGGGGCCAACGTCCCGACTTTC
-	few	TRBV5-1	TRBJ2-1	CASSSTPGGAAPPYNEQFF	TGCGCCAGCAGCTCTACACCCGGGGGAGCGGCCCCGCCCTACAATGAGCAGTTCTTC
-	few	TRBV6-1	TRBJ2-7	CASGSGVEQYF	TGTGCCAGCGGGTCAGGGGTCGAGCAGTACTTC
-	-	TRBV4-3	TRBJ1-5	CASSQVSSPNQPQHF	TGCGCCAGCAGCCAAGTTTCTTCCCCCAATCAGCCCCAGCATTTT
TRBD1	-	TRBV28	TRBJ2-5	CASSFLGGRETQYF	TGTGCCAGCAGTTTCCTAGGGGGCAGGGAGACCCAGTACTTC
TRBD2	-	TRBV7-2	TRBJ2-7	CASSFQRGNYEQYF	TGTGCCAGCAGCTTCCAGCGGGGCAACTACGAGCAGTACTTC
-	-	TRBV14	TRBJ2-3	CASSQDPTVGVTASTDTQYF	TGTGCCAGCAGCCAAGATCCGACTGTGGGCGTCACTGCTAGCACAGATACGCAGTATTTT
-	-	TRBV10-3	TRBJ2-7	CAISEPGATYEQYF	TGTGCCATCAGTGAACCCGGGGCCACCTACGAGCAGTACTTC
-	-	TRBV7-9	TRBJ2-7	CASSFWDGADEQYF	TGTGCCAGCAGCTTTTGGGACGGGGCAGACGAGCAGTACTTC
-	few	TRBV27	TRBJ2-5	CASSLSGAGGNGETQYF	TGTGCCAGCAGTTTATCAGGGGCTGGCGGGAATGGGGAGACCCAGTACTTC
-	once	TRBV7-2	TRBJ2-1	CASSPQWGHSSYNEQFF	TGTGCCAGCAGCCCCCAGTGGGGTCATAGCTCCTACAATGAGCAGTTCTTC
-	-	TRBV20-1	TRBJ2-7	CSARDAGSAYERYF	TGCAGTGCTAGAGACGCCGGCAGTGCCTACGAGCGGTACTTC
TRBD2	-	TRBV29-1	TRBJ2-5	CSIEDPWRETETQYF	TGCAGCATCGAAGATCCGTGGCGGGAGACGGAGACCCAGTACTTC
TRBD1	-	TRBV5-1	TRBJ1-2	CASSEGDRVVGYTF	TGCGCCAGCAGCGAGGGGGACAGGGTGGTTGGCTACACCTTC
-	-	TRBV12-3/TRBV12-4	TRBJ1-2	CASSSKGGVNYGYTF	TGTGCCAGCAGTTCCAAGGGGGGGGTTAACTATGGCTACACCTTC
-	few	TRBV7-9	TRBJ2-7	CASSLDRVGYEQYF	TGTGCCAGCAGCTTAGACAGGGTCGGCTACGAGCAGTACTTC